The clone carrying this T cell receptor beta chain has a handful of counts. This CDR3 comprises 15 residues. Germline CDR1 reads SGHRS; CDR2 reads YFSETQ. Losses at the gene ends were 4 bases for V and 2 bases for J; bases not matched to a gene: 4. The data were obtained in a study of blood T cell repertoires in COVID-19. Repertoires were generated with immunoSEQ multiplex PCR, while TCRdb's copy carries only in-frame clones and drops some. The repertoire holds around 330,000 clones, about 87% seen once, with around 9% in the top ten. Sequenced material: PBMCs or T cells enriched from blood (not recorded which). This TCR was sampled from a woman aged 18-30 years who had recovered from COVID-19. This chain joins TRBV5-1 and TRBJ2-5, with TRBD2 matching 11 bases. The CDR3 region has the DNA TGCGCCAGCAGCGCCGGGACTAGCGGACAAGAGACCCAGTACTTC. This codes for CASSAGTSGQETQYF.